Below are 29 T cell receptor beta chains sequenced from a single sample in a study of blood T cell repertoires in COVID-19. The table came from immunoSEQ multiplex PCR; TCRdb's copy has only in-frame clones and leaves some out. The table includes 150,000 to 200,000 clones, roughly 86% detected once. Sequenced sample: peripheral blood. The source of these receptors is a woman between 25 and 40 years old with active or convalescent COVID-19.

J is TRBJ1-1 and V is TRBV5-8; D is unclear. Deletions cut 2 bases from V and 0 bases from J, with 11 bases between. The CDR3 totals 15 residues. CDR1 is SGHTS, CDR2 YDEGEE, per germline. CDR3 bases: TGTGCCAGCAGCTTCGGGCAGCGGATGAACACTGAAGCTTTCTTT. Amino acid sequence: CASSFGQRMNTEAFF.

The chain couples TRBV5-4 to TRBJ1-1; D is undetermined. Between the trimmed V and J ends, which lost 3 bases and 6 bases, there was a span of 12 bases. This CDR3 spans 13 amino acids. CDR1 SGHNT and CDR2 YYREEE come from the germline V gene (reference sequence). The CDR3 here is CASSSTLQPEAFF. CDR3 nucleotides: TGTGCCAGCAGCTCCACCTTACAACCTGAAGCTTTCTTT. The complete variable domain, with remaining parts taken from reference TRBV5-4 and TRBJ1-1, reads ETGVTQSPTHLIKTRGQQVTLRCSSQSGHNTVSWYQQALGQGPQFIFQYYREEENGRGNFPPRFSGLQFPNYSSELNVNALELDDSALYLCASSSTLQPEAFFGQGTRLTVV.

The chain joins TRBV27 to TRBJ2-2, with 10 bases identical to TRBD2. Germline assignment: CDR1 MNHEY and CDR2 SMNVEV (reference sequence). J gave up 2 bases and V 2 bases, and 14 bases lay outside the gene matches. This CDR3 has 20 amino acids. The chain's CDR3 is CASSLEVAGVAGGNTGELFF. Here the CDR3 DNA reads TGTGCCAGCAGTTTAGAAGTCGCAGGGGTAGCGGGAGGCAACACCGGGGAGCTGTTTTTT.

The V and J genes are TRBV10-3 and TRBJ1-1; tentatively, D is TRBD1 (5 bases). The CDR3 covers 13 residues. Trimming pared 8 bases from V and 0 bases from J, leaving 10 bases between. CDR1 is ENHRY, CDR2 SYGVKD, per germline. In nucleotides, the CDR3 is TGTGCCATCCGGGGGAGCATGAACACTGAAGCTTTCTTT. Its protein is CAIRGSMNTEAFF.

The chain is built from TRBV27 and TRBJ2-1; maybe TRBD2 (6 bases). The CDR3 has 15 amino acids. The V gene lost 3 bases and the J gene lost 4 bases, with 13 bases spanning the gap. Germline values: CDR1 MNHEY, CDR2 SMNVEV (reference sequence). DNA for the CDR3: TGTGCCAGCAGTTTGTTGCCTAGCGTATACAATGAGCAGTTCTTC. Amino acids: CASSLLPSVYNEQFF.

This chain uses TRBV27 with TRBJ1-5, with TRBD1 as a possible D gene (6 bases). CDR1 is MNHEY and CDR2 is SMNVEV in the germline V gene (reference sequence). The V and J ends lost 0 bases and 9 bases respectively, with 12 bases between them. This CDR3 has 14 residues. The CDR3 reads CASSLSGAVGPQHF. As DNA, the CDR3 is TGTGCCAGCAGTTTATCGGGGGCAGTTGGGCCCCAGCATTTT.

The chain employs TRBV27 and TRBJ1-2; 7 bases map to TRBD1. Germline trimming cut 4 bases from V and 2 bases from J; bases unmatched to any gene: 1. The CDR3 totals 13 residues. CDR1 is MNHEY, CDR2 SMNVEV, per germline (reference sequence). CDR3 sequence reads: CASSSQGNYGYTF. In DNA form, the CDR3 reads TGTGCCAGCAGTTCACAGGGGAACTATGGCTACACCTTC.

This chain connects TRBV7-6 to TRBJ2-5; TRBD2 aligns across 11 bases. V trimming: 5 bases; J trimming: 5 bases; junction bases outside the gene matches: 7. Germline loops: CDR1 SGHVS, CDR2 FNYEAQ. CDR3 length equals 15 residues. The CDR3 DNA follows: TGTGCCAGCAGCACAGAGACTAGCGGGATTGAGACCCAGTACTTC. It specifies CASSTETSGIETQYF.

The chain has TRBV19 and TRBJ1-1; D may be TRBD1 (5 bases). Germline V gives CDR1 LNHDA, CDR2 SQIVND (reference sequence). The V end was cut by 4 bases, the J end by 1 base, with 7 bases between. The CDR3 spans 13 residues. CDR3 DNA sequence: TGTGCCAGTAGTAGAAGGGGGAACACTGAAGCTTTCTTT. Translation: CASSRRGNTEAFF. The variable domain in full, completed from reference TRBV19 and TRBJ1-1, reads DGGITQSPKYLFRKEGQNVTLSCEQNLNHDAMYWYRQDPGQGLRLIYYSQIVNDFQKGDIAEGYSVSREKKESFPLTVTSAQKNPTAFYLCASSRRGNTEAFFGQGTRLTVV.

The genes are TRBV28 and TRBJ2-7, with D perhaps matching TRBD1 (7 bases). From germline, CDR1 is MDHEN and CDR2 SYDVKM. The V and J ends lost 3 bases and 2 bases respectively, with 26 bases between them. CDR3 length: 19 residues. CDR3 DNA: TGTGCCAGCAGTTTTGGGGGGATGGTGTACAGGGGAGAGGCCTACGAGCAGTACTTC. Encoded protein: CASSFGGMVYRGEAYEQYF.

The CDR3 sequence: CASSLGARDRRNIQYF. The CDR3 coding sequence is TGTGCCAGCAGCTTGGGGGCCCGGGACAGACGGAACATTCAGTACTTC. The chain combines TRBV5-4 with TRBJ2-4; 7 bases line up with TRBD1. Germline V gives CDR1 SGHNT, CDR2 YYREEE (reference sequence). After removal of 0 bases from V and 7 bases from J, the junction contained 10 bases not matched to a gene. The CDR3 length is 16 residues.

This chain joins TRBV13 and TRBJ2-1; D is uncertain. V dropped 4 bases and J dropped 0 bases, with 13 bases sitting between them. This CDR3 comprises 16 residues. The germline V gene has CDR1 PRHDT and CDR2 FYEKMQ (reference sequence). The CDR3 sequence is CASSSRLPSSYNEQFF. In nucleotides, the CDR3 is TGTGCCAGCAGCTCCAGACTGCCCAGCTCCTACAATGAGCAGTTCTTC. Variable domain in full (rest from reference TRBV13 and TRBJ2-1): AAGVIQSPRHLIKEKRETATLKCYPIPRHDTVYWYQQGPGQDPQFLISFYEKMQSDKGSIPDRFSAQQFSDYHSELNMSSLELGDSALYFCASSSRLPSSYNEQFFGPGTRLTVL.

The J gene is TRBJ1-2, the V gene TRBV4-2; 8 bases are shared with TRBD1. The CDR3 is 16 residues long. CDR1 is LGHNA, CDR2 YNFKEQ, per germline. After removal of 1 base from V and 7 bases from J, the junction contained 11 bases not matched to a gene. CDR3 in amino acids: CASSQGRAGGGLGYTF. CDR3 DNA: TGTGCCAGCAGCCAAGGCAGGGCAGGGGGCGGCCTTGGCTACACCTTC.

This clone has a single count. For the CDR3, the DNA is TGCGCCAGCAGCCAAGATATTAGTAGCAGTCATTCCTACGAGCAGTACTTC. Amino acid sequence: CASSQDISSSHSYEQYF. The rearrangement uses TRBV4-1 and TRBJ2-7; D gene uncertain. V was trimmed by 0 bases and J by 1 base, leaving 16 bases between them. CDR3 size: 17 residues. Germline V lookup: CDR1 MGHRA, CDR2 YSYEKL.

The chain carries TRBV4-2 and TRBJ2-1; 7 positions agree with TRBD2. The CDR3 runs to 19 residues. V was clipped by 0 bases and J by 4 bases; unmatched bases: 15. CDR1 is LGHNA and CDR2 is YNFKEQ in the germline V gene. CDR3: CASSQEGGAGVGLYNEQFF. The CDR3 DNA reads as TGTGCCAGCAGCCAAGAGGGAGGGGCGGGAGTTGGATTATACAATGAGCAGTTCTTC.

The CDR3 DNA reads TGCAGTGCTAGTAAGACAGGGTTAGACTATGGCTACACCTTC. This encodes CSASKTGLDYGYTF. The J gene is TRBJ1-2, the V gene TRBV20-1; 7 bases are shared with TRBD1. The CDR3 covers 14 residues. J lost 3 bases, V lost 3 bases, and 7 bases had no gene match. CDR1 is DFQATT and CDR2 is SNEGSKA in the germline V gene (reference sequence).

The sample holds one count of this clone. For the CDR3, the DNA is TGCGCCAGCAGCCAAGAACAATGGGGCGGGGGGAGCTCCTACGAGCAGTACTTC. As protein: CASSQEQWGGGSSYEQYF. V gene TRBV4-1 combines with J gene TRBJ2-7, with TRBD2 matching over 8 bases. The CDR3 has 18 amino acids. In germline, CDR1 is MGHRA, CDR2 YSYEKL. V was pared by 0 bases and J by 0 bases, with 10 bases of the junction left unmatched.

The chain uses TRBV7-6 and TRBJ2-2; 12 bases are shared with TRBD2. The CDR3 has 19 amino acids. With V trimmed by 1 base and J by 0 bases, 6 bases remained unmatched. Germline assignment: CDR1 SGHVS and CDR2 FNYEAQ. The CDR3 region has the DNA TGTGCCAGCAGCTTAGGACTAGCGGGAGTCCCATCGAACACCGGGGAGCTGTTTTTT. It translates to CASSLGLAGVPSNTGELFF.

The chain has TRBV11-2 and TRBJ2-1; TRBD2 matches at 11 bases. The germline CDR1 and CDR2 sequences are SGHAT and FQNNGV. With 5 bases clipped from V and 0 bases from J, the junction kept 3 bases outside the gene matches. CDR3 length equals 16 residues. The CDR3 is CASSQLAGVSYNEQFF. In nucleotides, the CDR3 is TGTGCCAGCAGCCAACTAGCGGGGGTCTCCTACAATGAGCAGTTCTTC.

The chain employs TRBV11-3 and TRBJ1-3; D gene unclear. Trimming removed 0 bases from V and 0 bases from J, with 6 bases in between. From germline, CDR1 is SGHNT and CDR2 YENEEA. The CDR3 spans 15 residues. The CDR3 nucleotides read TGTGCCAGCAGCTTAGACATGTTCTCTGGAAACACCATATATTTT. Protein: CASSLDMFSGNTIYF.

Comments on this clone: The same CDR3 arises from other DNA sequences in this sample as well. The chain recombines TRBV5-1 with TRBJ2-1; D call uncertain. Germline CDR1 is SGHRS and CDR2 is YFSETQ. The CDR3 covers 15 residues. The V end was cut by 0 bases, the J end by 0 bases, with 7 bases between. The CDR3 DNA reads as TGCGCCAGCAGCTTGGACTCGAGCTCCTACAATGAGCAGTTCTTC. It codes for CASSLDSSSYNEQFF.

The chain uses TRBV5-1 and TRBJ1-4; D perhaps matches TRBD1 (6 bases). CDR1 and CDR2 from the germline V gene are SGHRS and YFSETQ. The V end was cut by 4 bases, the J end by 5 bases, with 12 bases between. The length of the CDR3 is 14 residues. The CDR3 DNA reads TGCGCCAGCAGCCCCGTCACAGGGAATGAAAAACTGTTTTTT. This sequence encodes CASSPVTGNEKLFF.

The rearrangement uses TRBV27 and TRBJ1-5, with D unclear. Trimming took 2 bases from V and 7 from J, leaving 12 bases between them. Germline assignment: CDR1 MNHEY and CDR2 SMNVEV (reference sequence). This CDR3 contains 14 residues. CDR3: CASSLGRVGQPQHF. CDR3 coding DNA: TGTGCCAGCAGTTTAGGCCGAGTCGGGCAGCCCCAGCATTTT.

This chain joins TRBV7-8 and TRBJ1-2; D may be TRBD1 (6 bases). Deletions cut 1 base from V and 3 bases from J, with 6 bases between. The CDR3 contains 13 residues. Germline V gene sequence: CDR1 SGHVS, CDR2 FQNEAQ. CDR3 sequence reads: CASSLDRDYGYTF. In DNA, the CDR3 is TGTGCCAGCAGCTTAGACAGGGACTATGGCTACACCTTC.

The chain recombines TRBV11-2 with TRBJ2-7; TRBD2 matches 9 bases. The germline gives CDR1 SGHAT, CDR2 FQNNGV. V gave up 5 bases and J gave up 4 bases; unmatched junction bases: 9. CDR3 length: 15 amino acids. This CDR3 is CASSRAGGRIYEQYF. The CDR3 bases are TGTGCCAGCAGCCGGGCGGGGGGGAGGATTTACGAGCAGTACTTC.

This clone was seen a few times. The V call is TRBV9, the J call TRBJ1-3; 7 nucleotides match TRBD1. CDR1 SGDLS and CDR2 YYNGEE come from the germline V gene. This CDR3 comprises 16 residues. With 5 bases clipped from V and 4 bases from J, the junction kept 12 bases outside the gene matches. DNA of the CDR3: TGTGCCAGCAGTCTCCGGACAGGACGCAACGGAAACACCATATATTTT. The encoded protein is CASSLRTGRNGNTIYF.

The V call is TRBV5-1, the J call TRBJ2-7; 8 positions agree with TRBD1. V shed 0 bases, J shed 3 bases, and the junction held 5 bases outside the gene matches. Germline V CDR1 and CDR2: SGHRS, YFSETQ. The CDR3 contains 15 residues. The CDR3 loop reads CASSLGPGQGYEQYF. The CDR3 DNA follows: TGCGCCAGCAGCTTGGGCCCCGGACAGGGCTACGAGCAGTACTTC.

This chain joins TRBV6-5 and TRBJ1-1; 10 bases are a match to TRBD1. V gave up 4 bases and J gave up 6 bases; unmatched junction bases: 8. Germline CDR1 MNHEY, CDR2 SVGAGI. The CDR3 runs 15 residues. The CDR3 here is CASSSGQGVFAEAFF. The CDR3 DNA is TGTGCCAGCAGTTCCGGACAGGGGGTTTTCGCTGAAGCTTTCTTT.

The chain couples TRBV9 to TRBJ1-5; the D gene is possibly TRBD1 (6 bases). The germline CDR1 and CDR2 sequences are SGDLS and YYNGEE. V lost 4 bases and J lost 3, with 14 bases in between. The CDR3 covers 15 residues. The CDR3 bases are TGTGCCAGCAGCCTTGGCGGACAGATCAATCAGCCCCAGCATTTT. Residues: CASSLGGQINQPQHF.